The entry below describes one TCR beta chain. This CDR3 comprises 12 residues. Germline-derived CDR1 and CDR2 are ENHRY and SYGVKD. Trimming left V 10 bases short and J 3 bases short, with 13 bases between. This sample stems from a study of blood T cell repertoires in COVID-19. In the authors' workflow: For nucleated cells, counts were estimated from reference gene primer amplification. Clones were sequenced by immunoSEQ multiplex PCR, and TCRdb holds only the in-frame ones, with some missing. V and J calls and clone size are copied from that table; D and trimming were computed from the DNA. The sample lists a few hundred thousand clones, approximately 85% occurring once.

What was sequenced was PBMCs or T cells enriched from blood (not recorded which). This TCR derives from a man aged 25-45 years who had recovered from COVID-19. V is TRBV10-3 and J is TRBJ2-7; possible D gene TRBD1, 6 bases. The CDR3 DNA is TGTGCCACCCGGGACAACCTCTACGAGCAGTACTTC. Amino acids: CATRDNLYEQYF.